This record concerns one T cell receptor beta chain sequence. Its specificity is unknown. The PCR employed 60 Vbeta primers together with 13 Jbeta primers. The repertoire was sequenced with immunoSEQ multiplex PCR; TCRdb's copy has only in-frame clones and lacks some. This sample has about 130,000 clones, with over 65% found just once. All donors participated as healthy donors of bone marrow. The data belong to a study of cytomegalovirus exposure and HLA in healthy donors. After removal of 4 bases from V and 4 bases from J, the junction contained 11 bases not matched to a gene. The CDR3 runs to 16 residues. The germline V gene has CDR1 SGHNT and CDR2 YYREEE (reference sequence). Study-wide results and caveats: It was reportedly the case that the classifier diagnosed cytomegalovirus status with high specificity and sensitivity.

The source material was PBMCs. The chain uses TRBV5-4 and TRBJ1-2; 9 positions agree with TRBD1. This receptor was obtained from a middle-aged man in good health and CMV-seronegative. This CDR3 is CASSGGQGVYLYGYTF. The CDR3 bases are TGTGCCAGCAGCGGGGGACAGGGCGTGTACCTCTATGGCTACACCTTC.